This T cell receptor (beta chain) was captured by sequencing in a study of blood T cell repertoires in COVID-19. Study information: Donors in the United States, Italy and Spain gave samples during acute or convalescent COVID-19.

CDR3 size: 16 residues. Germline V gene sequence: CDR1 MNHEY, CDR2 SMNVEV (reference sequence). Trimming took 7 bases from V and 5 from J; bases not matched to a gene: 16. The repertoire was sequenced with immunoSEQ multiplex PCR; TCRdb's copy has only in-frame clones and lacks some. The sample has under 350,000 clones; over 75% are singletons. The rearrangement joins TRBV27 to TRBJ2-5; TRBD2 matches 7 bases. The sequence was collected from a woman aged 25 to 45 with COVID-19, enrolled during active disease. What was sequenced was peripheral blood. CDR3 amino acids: CASKGPSGPTRETQYF. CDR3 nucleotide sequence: TGTGCCAGCAAGGGGCCTAGCGGTCCTACACGGGAGACCCAGTACTTC.